Each of the 31 T cell receptor beta chains below was sequenced from the same sample in a study of OX40 agonist ivuxolimab in advanced cancers. Sequencing used immunoSEQ multiplex PCR; TCRdb keeps in-frame clones, though not all of them. The repertoire includes some 48,000 clones, about 90% of them detected once, and around 6.7% sits in the top ten. The sequenced sample was CD4+ or CD8+ T cells sorted from blood, obtained in a trial of the OX40 agonist ivuxolimab. The origin of the receptors is an adult with an advanced solid tumor such as melanoma, head and neck, liver or kidney cancer.

The chain is built from TRBV13 and TRBJ2-7; unclear D gene. The V end was cut by 0 bases, the J end by 5 bases, with 5 bases between. The germline gives CDR1 PRHDT, CDR2 FYEKMQ (reference sequence). There are 12 residues in the CDR3. The CDR3 DNA is TGTGCCAGCAGCTTAGGTCAGGACGAGCAGTACTTC. Its translation is CASSLGQDEQYF.

J is TRBJ2-1 and V is TRBV13; possible D gene TRBD2, 6 bases. CDR1 PRHDT and CDR2 FYEKMQ come from the germline V gene (reference sequence). Trimming cost V 5 bases and J 7 bases, with 18 bases left between them. This CDR3 has 15 amino acids. CDR3: CASSPWGSGLNEQFF. In DNA form, the CDR3 reads TGTGCCAGCAGCCCCTGGGGAAGCGGACTAAATGAGCAGTTCTTC.

This sequence joins TRBV19 and TRBJ1-1; D unresolved. Trimming stripped 6 bases from V and 0 bases from J, with 8 bases between. The CDR3 runs to 13 residues. Germline V gives CDR1 LNHDA, CDR2 SQIVND (reference sequence). The CDR3 reads CASRDGMNTEAFF. CDR3 bases: TGTGCCAGTAGGGACGGGATGAACACTGAAGCTTTCTTT.

V and J are TRBV27 and TRBJ2-7; weak D call: TRBD1 (5 bases). V was shortened by 3 bases and J by 1 base, with 7 bases between the two germline ends. This CDR3 is 13 amino acids long. CDR1 is MNHEY and CDR2 is SMNVEV in the germline V gene (reference sequence). The CDR3 sequence: CASSFYRSYEQYF. DNA of the CDR3: TGTGCCAGCAGTTTTTACAGGTCCTACGAGCAGTACTTC.

V and J are TRBV7-6 and TRBJ2-7; no reliable D call. The germline V and J ends were trimmed by 2 bases and 0 bases, with 17 bases remaining between them. The CDR3 runs 17 residues. CDR1 is SGHVS, CDR2 FNYEAQ, per germline. For the CDR3, the DNA is TGTGCCAGCAGCTTACGATCTCTCGGCAAAAGCTCCTACGAGCAGTACGTC. It encodes CASSLRSLGKSSYEQYV.

This chain joins TRBV6-5 and TRBJ1-2; D is ambiguous. The germline V gene encodes CDR1 MNHEY and CDR2 SVGAGI. V shed 0 bases and J shed 2 bases, with 7 bases lying between them. The CDR3 spans 14 residues. DNA of the CDR3: TGTGCCAGCAGTTACTCGAAAGGGAACTATGGCTACACCTTC. Protein sequence: CASSYSKGNYGYTF.

This clone appeared a few times. The chain joins TRBV6-5 to TRBJ1-1; TRBD1 matches at 10 bases. V lost 0 bases to trimming and J lost 5 bases; unmatched junction nucleotides: 6. Looked up from germline, CDR1 is MNHEY and CDR2 is SVGAGI. The CDR3 sequence is 16 residues long. The CDR3 here is CASSYSPDRGGTEAFF. Written as DNA, the CDR3 is TGTGCCAGCAGTTACTCCCCGGACAGGGGGGGGACTGAAGCTTTCTTT.

V gene TRBV6-1 combines with J gene TRBJ1-1; D remains ambiguous. The germline V gene has CDR1 MNHNS and CDR2 SASEGT. Deletions cut 6 bases from V and 5 bases from J, with 7 bases between. The CDR3 totals 11 residues. The CDR3 DNA sequence: TGTGCCAGCAGCCAGCTGACTGAAGCTTTCTTT. Its translation is CASSQLTEAFF.

The chain recombines TRBV7-9 with TRBJ1-1, with 10 positions matching TRBD1. Germline V lookup: CDR1 SEHNR, CDR2 FQNEAQ (reference sequence). This CDR3 has 15 amino acids. The junction had 3 bases not matched to a gene; V was cut back by 4 bases and J by 1 base. In nucleotides, the CDR3 is TGTGCCAGCAGCTCGACAGGGGGCCAGAACACTGAAGCTTTCTTT. Protein product: CASSSTGGQNTEAFF.

CDR3 sequence: CASSPPSSYNSPLHF. CDR3 sequence (DNA): TGTGCCAGCAGCCCGCCGAGCTCCTATAATTCACCCCTCCACTTT. This chain joins TRBV7-9 and TRBJ1-6; D unresolved. This CDR3 has 15 residues. Germline V gene data show CDR1 as SEHNR and CDR2 as FQNEAQ (reference sequence). With 5 bases removed from V and 0 bases from J, the gap between germline ends came to 8 bases.

V is TRBV14 and J is TRBJ2-5; 8 bases are shared with TRBD1. The CDR3 spans 16 residues. V shed 1 base and J 6 bases; nucleotides not matched to a gene: 10. CDR1 is SGHDN, CDR2 FVKESK, per germline. The CDR3 protein is CASSQGAATGEKTQYF. CDR3 bases: TGTGCCAGCAGCCAAGGGGCCGCGACAGGGGAAAAGACCCAGTACTTC.

The J gene is TRBJ2-1, the V gene TRBV7-9; TRBD2 agrees at 7 bases. J was trimmed by 7 bases and V by 0 bases; bases with no gene match: 0. This CDR3 region has 13 residues. Germline lookup yields CDR1 SEHNR and CDR2 FQNEAQ (reference sequence). DNA of the CDR3: TGTGCCAGCAGCTTAGCGGGGGGGAATGAGCAGTTCTTC. It translates to CASSLAGGNEQFF.

This clone came up once. This chain links TRBV5-1 with TRBJ2-5, with TRBD2 matching 13 bases. Losses at the gene ends were 7 bases for V and 1 base for J; bases not matched to a gene: 13. The CDR3 sequence is 18 residues long. The germline V gene encodes CDR1 SGHRS and CDR2 YFSETQ. CDR3 sequence (DNA): TGCGCCAGCTCCGACGCCGGGACTAGCGGGGACATCCAAGAGACCCAGTACTTC. Residues: CASSDAGTSGDIQETQYF.

This rearrangement joins TRBV6-1 to TRBJ2-3; the D gene is possibly TRBD2 (7 bases). Trimming removed 3 bases from V and 4 bases from J, with 14 bases in between. The CDR3 has 15 amino acids. The V gene's germline CDR1 is MNHNS and CDR2 SASEGT. The CDR3 bases are TGTGCCAGCAGTGAGGAGGGGGGGCTTGCAGATACGCAGTATTTT. Translated, it gives CASSEEGGLADTQYF.

The CDR3 nucleotides are TGTGCCAGCAGCTCCACCACCTACGAGCAGTACGTC. It codes for CASSSTTYEQYV. This sequence joins TRBV7-9 and TRBJ2-7; D is unclear. Per the germline V gene, CDR1 is SEHNR and CDR2 is FQNEAQ (reference sequence). The CDR3 length is 12 residues. The ends were cut back, 4 bases at V and 2 bases at J, with 6 bases in the middle.

The chain has TRBV27 and TRBJ2-7; perhaps TRBD1 as D (5 bases). This CDR3 has 13 residues. Germline CDR1 MNHEY, CDR2 SMNVEV (reference sequence). Trimming removed 5 bases at V and 5 bases at J, with 13 bases between. The CDR3 nucleotides read TGTGCCAGCAGTATAACGACAGCCCACGAGCAGTACTTC. This sequence encodes CASSITTAHEQYF.

The gene calls are TRBV7-9 and TRBJ1-2, with 10 bases fitting TRBD1. The germline gives CDR1 SEHNR, CDR2 FQNEAQ (reference sequence). Trimming cost V 3 bases and J 5 bases; bases outside gene matches: 6. The length of the CDR3 is 15 residues. The CDR3 DNA reads as TGTGCCAGCAGCTTTTCCGACAGGGGGCGTTATGGCTACACCTTC. This encodes CASSFSDRGRYGYTF.

This rearrangement joins TRBV11-1 to TRBJ2-7, with D unresolved. With 1 base removed from V and 3 bases from J, the gap between germline ends came to 4 bases. Per the germline V gene, CDR1 is SGHAT and CDR2 is FQDESV (reference sequence). This CDR3 comprises 12 residues. The CDR3: CASSLGYYEQYF. The CDR3 DNA reads as TGTGCCAGCAGCTTAGGGTACTACGAGCAGTACTTC.

This sequence joins TRBV5-6 and TRBJ2-3; the D gene is possibly TRBD2 (5 bases). The CDR3 totals 15 residues. The V end lost 0 bases, the J end lost 2 bases, and 10 bases lay between the germline ends. The germline V gene encodes CDR1 SGHDT and CDR2 YYEEEE. This chain's CDR3 is CASSLDRGYTDTQYF. CDR3 coding DNA: TGTGCCAGCAGCTTGGACCGGGGATACACAGATACGCAGTATTTT.

The rearrangement uses TRBV6-5 and TRBJ1-1; D call uncertain. Germline CDR1 MNHEY, CDR2 SVGAGI. The V gene lost 0 bases and the J gene lost 1 base, with 6 bases spanning the gap. The length of the CDR3 is 14 residues. CDR3 DNA sequence: TGTGCCAGCAGTTACTCAGGAGAGAACACTGAAGCTTTCTTT. Translated, it gives CASSYSGENTEAFF.

The V call is TRBV6-1, the J call TRBJ1-3; D is unresolved. V was pared by 6 bases and J by 0 bases, with 12 bases between. The CDR3 loop spans 15 amino acids. Germline V lookup: CDR1 MNHNS, CDR2 SASEGT. Here the CDR3 DNA reads TGTGCCAGCAGGGTCCTCACAGTCTCTGGAAACACCATATATTTT. It specifies CASRVLTVSGNTIYF.

The genes are TRBV9 and TRBJ2-1, with 12 bases aligning to TRBD2. Germline V gene data show CDR1 as SGDLS and CDR2 as YYNGEE. This CDR3 spans 17 amino acids. J gave up 7 bases and V 3 bases, and 11 bases lay outside the gene matches. CDR3 coding DNA: TGTGCCAGCAGCGCTACCCAGATAGGACTAGCGGGGAATGAGCAGTTCTTC. Translating gives CASSATQIGLAGNEQFF.

The rearrangement uses TRBV5-4 and TRBJ1-1, with D maybe TRBD1 (6 bases). V lost 4 bases, J lost 4 bases, and 8 bases lay in between. Germline V gene lookup returns CDR1 SGHNT and CDR2 YYREEE (reference sequence). The CDR3 is 12 residues long. CDR3 in DNA: TGTGCCAGCAGCCCGACAGGCACTGAAGCTTTCTTT. It codes for CASSPTGTEAFF.

The gene calls are TRBV5-1 and TRBJ2-1; D perhaps matches TRBD2 (5 bases). Germline V CDR1 and CDR2: SGHRS, YFSETQ. This CDR3 is 15 amino acids long. Trimming took off 0 bases at V and 3 bases at J, with 10 bases between the two ends. The CDR3 DNA reads as TGCGCCAGCAGCTTGGGTTGGGAGTTCTACAATGAGCAGTTCTTC. Residues: CASSLGWEFYNEQFF. Looking up the rest from reference TRBV5-1 and TRBJ2-1 gives the full variable domain: KAGVTQTPRYLIKTRGQQVTLSCSPISGHRSVSWYQQTPGQGLQFLFEYFSETQRNKGNFPGRFSGRQFSNSRSEMNVSTLELGDSALYLCASSLGWEFYNEQFFGPGTRLTVL.

This chain links TRBV25-1 with TRBJ1-2, with 8 nucleotides matching TRBD1. The CDR3 totals 14 residues. V trimming: 7 bases; J trimming: 4 bases; junction bases outside the gene matches: 8. In germline, CDR1 is MGHDK, CDR2 SYGVNS. This CDR3 reads CASTDQGTGYGYTF. The DNA of the CDR3 is TGTGCCAGCACCGACCAGGGGACAGGCTATGGCTACACCTTC.

The genes are TRBV7-8 and TRBJ1-6; D is possibly TRBD1 (5 bases). Per the germline V gene, CDR1 is SGHVS and CDR2 is FQNEAQ. Trimming stripped 1 base from V and 1 base from J, with 8 bases between. CDR3 length: 16 residues. The CDR3 loop reads CASSLEGSSYNSPLHF. In nucleotides, the CDR3 is TGTGCCAGCAGCTTAGAGGGGTCGTCCTATAATTCACCCCTCCACTTT.

For this clone: This clone may be a read error of a much larger clone one base away. The chain has TRBV6-5 and TRBJ2-1; TRBD1 is a possible D gene (6 bases). Germline V lookup: CDR1 MNHEY, CDR2 SVGAGI. The CDR3 has 14 amino acids. The V end lost 10 bases, the J end lost 6 bases, and 19 bases lay between the germline ends. CDR3 DNA: TGTGCCAACAGGCCGGCAGGGGAAGTCAATGAGCAGTTCTTC. It specifies CANRPAGEVNEQFF.

The chain recombines TRBV27 with TRBJ1-2; D remains ambiguous. The CDR3 runs 15 residues. The germline V gene has CDR1 MNHEY and CDR2 SMNVEV (reference sequence). V was trimmed by 3 bases and J by 4 bases, leaving 15 bases between them. The CDR3: CASSFSSVNLYGYTF. The CDR3 DNA is TGTGCCAGCAGTTTCTCGTCAGTCAATCTCTATGGCTACACCTTC.

The V call is TRBV5-6, the J call TRBJ2-1; 13 nucleotides match TRBD2. Per germline, CDR1 SGHDT and CDR2 YYEEEE. Trimming removed 0 bases from V and 2 bases from J; junction bases left unmatched: 5. This CDR3 contains 18 residues. The CDR3 nucleotides are TGTGCCAGCAGCTTGGAGACTAGCGGGGGGCCGCCCTACAATGAGCAGTTCTTC. Translating gives CASSLETSGGPPYNEQFF.

In its sample, this clone was seen a few times. This chain joins TRBV13 and TRBJ1-5, with D perhaps matching TRBD1 (6 bases). The length of the CDR3 is 13 residues. Germline CDR1 and CDR2: PRHDT and FYEKMQ (reference sequence). The V and J ends lost 0 bases and 11 bases respectively, with 11 bases between them. In nucleotides, the CDR3 is TGTGCCAGCAGCTTAGGGGCGAGGGGGTCCCAGCATTTT. Translating it yields CASSLGARGSQHF.

The chain combines TRBV6-1 with TRBJ2-1; D is unresolved. CDR1 and CDR2 (germline): MNHNS, SASEGT. This CDR3 has 12 amino acids. V lost 4 bases and J lost 8, with 9 bases in between. This CDR3 reads CASSATDDEQFF. The CDR3 DNA sequence: TGTGCCAGCAGTGCGACCGACGATGAGCAGTTCTTC.